This T cell receptor beta chain appears in the sequencing data of a study of early T cells in non-severe SARS-CoV-2 infection. A few counts support this clonotype. Individual cDNA molecules were tagged with unique molecular identifiers. TCRdb redid the calling of the 5' RACE reads with MiXCR, one entry per CDR3 protein. The sample holds about 44,000 distinct CDR3 sequences, about 23% seen once. CDR1 and CDR2 from the germline V gene are MNHEY and SMNVEV (reference sequence). Trimming took off 3 bases at V and 1 base at J, with 6 bases between the two ends. This CDR3 contains 13 residues. The J gene is TRBJ1-1, the V gene TRBV27; D gene ambiguous. The sequence was obtained from an adult who was a healthcare worker with PCR-confirmed SARS-CoV-2 infection or an uninfected control (not recorded which). The sample in question was whole blood, obtained at baseline. The CDR3 loop is CASSFYRNTEAFF. The DNA of the CDR3 is TGTGCCAGCAGTTTTTACCGGAACACTGAAGCTTTCTTT.